Ten or more counts support the clone carrying this T cell receptor beta chain. J gave up 10 bases and V 4 bases, and 6 bases lay outside the gene matches. This CDR3 comprises 13 residues. Germline CDR1 and CDR2: SNHLY and FYNNEI. The sample is drawn from a study of T cells in Graves' hyperthyroidism and ophthalmopathy. The CDR3 regions of TCR beta were amplified from RNA transcripts. The study used the HTBI primer set for a first-round RT-PCR of the TCR CDR3. TCRdb passed the multiplex PCR reads through MiXCR, listing each CDR3 protein once. Of about 400,000 distinct CDR3 sequences in the sample, around 14% are singletons; the top ten hold over 25%.

The sequenced sample was blood. This TCR derives from a woman under 40 with Graves' hyperthyroidism. V is TRBV2 and J is TRBJ2-1, with TRBD2 matching 8 bases. CDR3 sequence (DNA): TGTGCCAGCAGTGGAGTGGCGGGAGGAGAGCAGTTCTTC. Protein product: CASSGVAGGEQFF.